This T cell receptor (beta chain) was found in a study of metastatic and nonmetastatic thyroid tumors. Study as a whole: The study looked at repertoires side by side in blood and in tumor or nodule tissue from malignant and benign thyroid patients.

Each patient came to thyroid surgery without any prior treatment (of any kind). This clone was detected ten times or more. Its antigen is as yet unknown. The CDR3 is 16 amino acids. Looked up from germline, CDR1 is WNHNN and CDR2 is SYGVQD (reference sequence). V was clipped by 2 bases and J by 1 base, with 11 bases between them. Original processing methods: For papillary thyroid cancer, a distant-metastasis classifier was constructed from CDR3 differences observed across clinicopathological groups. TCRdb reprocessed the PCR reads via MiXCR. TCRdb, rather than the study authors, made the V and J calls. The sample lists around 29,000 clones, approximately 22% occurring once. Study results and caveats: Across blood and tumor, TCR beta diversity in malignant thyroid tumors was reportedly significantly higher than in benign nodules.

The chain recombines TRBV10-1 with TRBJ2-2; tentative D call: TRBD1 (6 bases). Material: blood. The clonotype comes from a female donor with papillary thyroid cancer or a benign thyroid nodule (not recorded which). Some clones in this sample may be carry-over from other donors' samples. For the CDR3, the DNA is TGCGCCAGCAGTGAGGCCCCGGGACAGAACACCGGGGAGCTGTTTTTT. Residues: CASSEAPGQNTGELFF.